A selection of T cell receptor beta chains follows, all from one sample in a study of T cells in localized non-small cell lung cancer. Data came from immunoSEQ multiplex PCR; TCRdb stores just in-frame clones and leaves some out. Of 15,000 to 20,000 clones listed, more than 70% are singletons. The sequencing used peripheral blood, collected before any cancer treatment. The receptors here all came from an older male donor with stage III lung adenocarcinoma. The CDR3 runs from the conserved cysteine through the conserved F or W. The order of the fields is clone size, CDR3 length, V gene, J gene, D gene, CDR3 DNA, CDR3 protein. A D gene is named only where the DNA matches it firmly. Some rows have no size entry. The others give once, few or many, or a class for an expanded clone.

>few|13|TRBV30|TRBJ1-1|-
TGTGCCTGGCCTGGACAGTGGGGCACTGAAGCTTTCTTT
CAWPGQWGTEAFF
>-|15|TRBV6-5|TRBJ2-1|TRBD1
TGTGCCAGCAGAAACGACAGGGGTCATTACAATGAGCAGTTCTTC
CASRNDRGHYNEQFF
>-|16|TRBV11-2|TRBJ1-4|-
TGTGCCAGCAGTAGGGGGGATACGGCAGGCAATGAAAAACTGTTTTTT
CASSRGDTAGNEKLFF
>-|16|TRBV5-1|TRBJ1-2|TRBD1
TGCGCCAGCAGCACCCGGTCTCCCGACAGGGGGTATGGCTACACCTTC
CASSTRSPDRGYGYTF
>once|14|TRBV25-1|TRBJ2-3|-
TGTGCCAGCAGTACCTCACAGTTCACAGATACGCAGTATTTT
CASSTSQFTDTQYF
>-|15|TRBV6-1|TRBJ2-3|TRBD2
TGTGCCAGCAGGGGGAGGGATTTCGGCACAGATACGCAGTATTTT
CASRGRDFGTDTQYF
>-|17|TRBV10-3|TRBJ2-3|TRBD2
TGTGCCATCAGGAGAAGTCAGGGGACTAGCGGCACAGATACGCAGTATTTT
CAIRRSQGTSGTDTQYF
>few|14|TRBV13|TRBJ2-1|-
TGTGCCAGCAGCTTAGGACGCATGAACAATGAGCAGTTCTTC
CASSLGRMNNEQFF
>-|13|TRBV15|TRBJ1-1|-
TGTGCCACCAGCGTCAAGAGGAACACTGAAGCTTTCTTT
CATSVKRNTEAFF
>-|16|TRBV7-2|TRBJ1-5|TRBD1
TGTGCCAGCAGCCGTTTAGGGGGCTATAGCAATCAGCCCCAGCATTTT
CASSRLGGYSNQPQHF
>-|12|TRBV6-6|TRBJ1-4|TRBD1
TGTGCCAGCAGGACAGGGGATGAAAAACTGTTTTTT
CASRTGDEKLFF
>-|14|TRBV27|TRBJ2-7|-
TGTGCCAGCAGTAGTGACAGGAATTCCTACGAGCAGTACTTC
CASSSDRNSYEQYF
>-|13|TRBV6-1|TRBJ2-7|-
TGTGCCAGCAGTGCCGACCTATCATACGAGCAGTACTTC
CASSADLSYEQYF
>-|15|TRBV7-7|TRBJ2-2|TRBD1
TGTGCTAGCGCGCCAACAGGGGGTAACACCGGGGAGCTGTTTTTT
CASAPTGGNTGELFF
>-|14|TRBV5-5|TRBJ2-1|-
TGTGCCAGCAGCTTGTTGGCAGCCACCAATGAGCAGTTCTTC
CASSLLAATNEQFF
>-|19|TRBV19|TRBJ1-5|-
TGTGCCAGTAGGGACCGGGACAACAGAACCTCATATAGCAATCAGCCCCAGCATTTT
CASRDRDNRTSYSNQPQHF
>-|15|TRBV6-5|TRBJ2-7|-
TGTGCCAGCAGTTACTCTGGGGGAGCCCCTTACGAGCAGTACTTC
CASSYSGGAPYEQYF
>-|16|TRBV19|TRBJ1-1|-
TGTGCCAGTAGCTCCATCCAGGGGATGGGGAACACTGAAGCTTTCTTT
CASSSIQGMGNTEAFF